This T cell receptor beta chain was recorded in a study of graft-versus-host responses after intestinal transplantation (dated by TCRdb to the early 2020s). Concerning the study at large: The transplants that recipients got were multivisceral, liver-intestinal, or isolated intestinal. Of the 20 to 25 intestinal transplant recipients enrolled in the cohort, one of whom was a retransplant, 3 patients without pretransplant specimens were excluded. Rather than being sequenced by the commercial service, samples from a few later patients were sequenced in-house on an Illumina MiSeq and processed with MiXCR. Donor T cell macrochimerism was defined as a peak of at least 4% donor T cells among recipient peripheral blood mononuclear cells. Every recipient was given anti-thymocyte globulin induction, then maintenance tacrolimus and steroids for about three years. Alloreactive clones were identified by sequencing pre-transplant mixed lymphocyte reaction products and comparing them with unstimulated pre-transplant donor and recipient T cells. After intestinal transplantation, graft-versus-host and host-versus-graft alloreactive T cell clones in the graft, circulation and bone marrow were tracked using bulk TCR-beta CDR3 sequencing. Study-wide findings and limitations: High GvH to HvG T cell clonal ratios were observed in the allografts of patients with donor T cell macrochimerism. Early after transplant, peak levels of circulating GvH clones were found to be associated with declines in HvG clones. GvH clones turned up in recipient bone marrow, with some appearing earlier in ileal mucosa or blood, a pattern consistent with an intestinal mucosal origin. Conclusions were limited by the relatively low number and heterogeneity of intestinal transplant patients.

What this sample's time point label stands for: cells obtained before transplantation from donor or recipient. CD3+CD4+ and CD3+CD8+ populations were FACS-sorted from unstimulated pre-transplant donor and recipient cells taken from spleen or lymph nodes. The CDR3 runs 14 residues from the cysteine to the phenylalanine. Only the CDR3 part of the read is kept: 42 bases, read in frame from the first base. V drops 2 bases and J drops 5 bases, leaving 13 bases in between. CDR1 and CDR2 (WNHNN, SYGVQD) derive from the germline V gene (reference sequence). The method was the immunoSEQ multiplex PCR assay. For most patients, genomic DNA was isolated using the Qiagen DNeasy Blood and Tissue Kit and was shipped frozen to Adaptive Biotechnologies for TCR sequencing. Adaptive Biotechnologies carried out high-throughput TCR-beta CDR3 sequencing of genomic DNA for most patients. In the source study's methods: Adaptive's ImmunoSEQ software was the source of the TCR sequencing data for 18 patients, while three other patients were processed with MiXCR and VDJtools. To correct CD4 versus CD8 sorting errors, sequences present in both subsets at a frequency ratio below 5:1 were removed. Because the origin of CDR3 nucleotide sequences shared between donor and recipient could not be assigned, those sequences were removed. Alloreactive clones required at least 2-fold expansion over unstimulated cells and minimum CFSE-low frequency of 0.002% (template counts) or 0.001% (read counts). Mappable clones were those detected in sequenced pre-transplant spleen, lymph node, or MLR CFSE-low populations of the donor or recipient. Cumulative frequency of alloreactive clones was calculated as a percentage of all sequences weighted by copy number. The table was pulled from immuneACCESS by TCRdb, which kept in-frame rearrangements only. Such tables lose some clones; where checked, under half of the loss comes from unresolved V genes, and the rest has no known cause. The V and J calls and the clone size are those of that table, but D and trimming were determined from the DNA. A total of roughly 120,000 clones appear in this sample, approximately 95% of them only once. The biggest ten clones account for roughly 3% of the sample.

As to this clone: This receptor's antigen is unknown. No qualities accompany the bases; no much larger clone lies one base away.

The sample here was unstimulated CD8+ T cells sorted from spleen or lymph node cells, taken before intestinal transplant. Here the chain combines TRBV10-1 and TRBJ2-7, with no confident D gene call. This TCR was sampled from a human donor who received an intestinal transplant. The CDR3 protein sequence reads: CASSEGPLSDEQYF. The DNA is as follows: TGCGCCAGCAGTGAGGGCCCGTTATCGGACGAGCAGTACTTC.